The sequence of this T cell receptor beta chain was determined in a study of T cell repertoires in cytomegalovirus infection. Study-wide context: Both a matching HLA type and CMV infection were indicated by public TCR beta signatures. Overall study results and limits: Carriers of CMV plus the relevant HLA were identified by cumulative public TCR beta family frequency. It was HLA-C-restricted CMV-specific TCR beta clonotypes that dominated the response ex vivo.

From the reads, TCRdb called clonotypes with MiXCR, one entry per CDR3 protein. Of 250,000 to 300,000 distinct CDR3 sequences detected, more than 20% appear once; the ten largest clones hold roughly 13%. This clonotype was observed a few times. Its antigen is currently unknown. Germline V lookup: CDR1 SNHLY, CDR2 FYNNEI. Trimming removed 6 bases at V and 1 base at J, with 3 bases between. The CDR3 contains 12 residues. The receptor was derived from a human donor in good health (CMV status not recorded). Some clones in this sample may be carry-over from other donors' samples. The sample was PBMCs. V is TRBV2 and J is TRBJ2-2; D remains ambiguous. CDR3 in DNA: TGTGCCAGCAGGGAGAACACCGGGGAGCTGTTTTTT. Its protein is CASRENTGELFF.